The 7 T cell receptor beta chains below all came from one sample that was sequenced in a study of T cells after yellow fever vaccination. TCRdb redid the calling of the 5' RACE reads with MiXCR, one entry per CDR3 protein. The repertoire has 300,000 or so distinct CDR3 sequences, about 4% of them found once; the top ten carry roughly 26%. The source material was PBMCs, sampled 5 days after the yellow fever booster vaccination. The receptors shown here come from a man younger than 30 who received the YFV17D yellow fever vaccine.

This clonotype was counted ten times or more. This chain joins TRBV29-1 and TRBJ1-1; D may be TRBD1 (5 bases). Deletions cut 6 bases from V and 0 bases from J, with 11 bases between. The CDR3 has 13 amino acids. Germline CDR1 reads SQVTM; CDR2 reads ANQGSEA. The CDR3 protein is CSVSGPMNTEAFF. The CDR3 nucleotides are TGCAGCGTATCGGGACCGATGAACACTGAAGCTTTCTTT.

The genes are TRBV4-3 and TRBJ2-3, with 7 nucleotides matching TRBD2. V shed 5 bases, J shed 3 bases, and the junction held 20 bases outside the gene matches. Germline CDR1 reads LGHNA; CDR2 reads YSLEER. This CDR3 has 19 amino acids. The CDR3 loop is CASSGGVGPSAGVTDTQYF. The CDR3 region has the DNA TGCGCCAGCAGCGGCGGGGTAGGACCCTCGGCGGGGGTTACAGATACGCAGTATTTT.

This clonotype was seen repeatedly, ten times or more. V is TRBV7-3 and J is TRBJ2-3; 11 nucleotides match TRBD2. J gave up 4 bases and V 6 bases, and 9 bases lay outside the gene matches. The germline CDR1 and CDR2 sequences are SGHTA and FQGTGA. The CDR3 loop spans 16 amino acids. CDR3 sequence: CASSPALGLAADTQYF. The CDR3 DNA sequence: TGTGCCAGCAGTCCCGCCTTGGGACTAGCGGCAGATACGCAGTATTTT.

This clonotype was seen more than once but under ten times. CDR3 loop: CASSFETGGSTDTQYF. The CDR3 nucleotides read TGTGCCAGCAGTTTCGAGACAGGGGGTAGTACAGATACGCAGTATTTT. This chain connects TRBV12-3 or TRBV12-4 to TRBJ2-3; TRBD1 aligns across 9 bases. Unmatched junction bases numbered 7, after V lost 3 bases and J lost 3 bases. The CDR3 is made up of 16 amino acids.

This clonotype was recorded many times. The chain combines TRBV6-5 with TRBJ2-6; TRBD1 might be the D (6 bases). CDR3 length: 16 residues. The germline V gene has CDR1 MNHEY and CDR2 SVGAGI. Trimming took 0 bases from V and 2 from J, leaving 8 bases between them. In nucleotides, the CDR3 is TGTGCCAGCAGTTACTCAGGACAGACTGGGGCCAACGTCCTGACTTTC. This sequence encodes CASSYSGQTGANVLTF.

This clonotype appeared a few times. The J gene is TRBJ2-3, the V gene TRBV6-2 or TRBV6-3; D is possibly TRBD2 (6 bases). The CDR3 loop spans 14 amino acids. Trimming took off 10 bases at V and 1 base at J, with 15 bases between the two ends. Looked up from germline, CDR1 is MNHEY and CDR2 is SVGEGT. The CDR3 bases are TGTGCCACCACCTTAAGGGAGGGCACAGATACGCAGTATTTT. It codes for CATTLREGTDTQYF.

The chain has TRBV6-2 or TRBV6-3 and TRBJ1-5; TRBD1 matches 12 bases. J gave up 7 bases and V 6 bases, and 7 bases lay outside the gene matches. Germline V lookup: CDR1 MNHEY, CDR2 SVGEGT. The CDR3 totals 15 residues. CDR3 DNA: TGTGCCAGCAGGTGGGACAGGGGGCACGGACAGCCCCAGCATTTT. As protein: CASRWDRGHGQPQHF.